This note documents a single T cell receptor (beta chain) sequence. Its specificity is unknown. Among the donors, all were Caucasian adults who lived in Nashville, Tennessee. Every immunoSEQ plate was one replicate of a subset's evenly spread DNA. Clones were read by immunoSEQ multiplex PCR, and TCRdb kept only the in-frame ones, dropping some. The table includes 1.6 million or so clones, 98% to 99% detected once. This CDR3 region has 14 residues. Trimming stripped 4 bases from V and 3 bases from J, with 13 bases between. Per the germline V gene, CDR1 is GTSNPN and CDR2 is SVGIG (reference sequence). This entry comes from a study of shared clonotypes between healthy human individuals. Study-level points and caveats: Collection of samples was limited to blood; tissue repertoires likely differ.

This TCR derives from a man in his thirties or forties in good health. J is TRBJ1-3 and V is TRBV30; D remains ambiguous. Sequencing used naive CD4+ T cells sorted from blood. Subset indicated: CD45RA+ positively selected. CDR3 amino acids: CAWTRTLDGNTIYF. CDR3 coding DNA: TGTGCCTGGACCAGGACGCTGGATGGAAACACCATATATTTT.